This TCR beta chain comes out of a study of Graves' ophthalmopathy and Graves' hyperthyroidism. CDR3 regions of TCR beta were amplified from RNA transcripts. RT-PCR with HTBI primers came first, then second-round multiplex PCR. TCRdb analysed the multiplex PCR reads with MiXCR anew, one entry per CDR3 protein. The table records 1 million to 1.3 million distinct CDR3 sequences, around a third of them present only once. In its sample, this clonotype was seen once. Sequencing used peripheral blood or thyroid tissue (not recorded which). This clonotype originated in an adult man with Graves' hyperthyroidism.

The CDR3 protein is CSVEGREKPGNTIYF. CDR3 bases: TGCAGCGTTGAAGGGCGGGAGAAACCTGGAAACACCATATATTTT. The gene calls are TRBV29-1 and TRBJ1-3; D is unresolved. The CDR3 covers 15 residues. V lost 1 base to trimming and J lost 2 bases, with 12 bases between them. CDR1 is SQVTM, CDR2 ANQGSEA, per germline. Drawing the rest from reference TRBV29-1 and TRBJ1-3, the complete variable domain is SAVISQKPSRDICQRGTSLTIQCQVDSQVTMMFWYRQQPGQSLTLIATANQGSEATYESGFVIDKFPISRPNLTFSTLTVSNMSPEDSSIYLCSVEGREKPGNTIYFGEGSWLTVV.